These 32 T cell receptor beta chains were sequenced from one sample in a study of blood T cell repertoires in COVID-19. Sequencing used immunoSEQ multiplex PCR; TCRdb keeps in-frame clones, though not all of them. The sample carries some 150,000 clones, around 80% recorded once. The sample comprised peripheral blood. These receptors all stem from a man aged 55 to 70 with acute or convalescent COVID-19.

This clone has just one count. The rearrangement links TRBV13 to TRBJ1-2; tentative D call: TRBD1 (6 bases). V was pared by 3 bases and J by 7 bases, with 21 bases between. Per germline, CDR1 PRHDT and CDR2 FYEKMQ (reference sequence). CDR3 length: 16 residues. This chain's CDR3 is CASSFLAAGASGGYTF. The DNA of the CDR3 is TGTGCCAGCAGCTTCCTTGCGGCAGGGGCGTCAGGTGGCTACACCTTC.

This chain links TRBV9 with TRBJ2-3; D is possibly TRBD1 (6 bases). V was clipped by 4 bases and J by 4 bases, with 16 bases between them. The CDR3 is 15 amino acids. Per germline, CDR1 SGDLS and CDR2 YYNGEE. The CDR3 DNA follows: TGTGCCAGCAGCCCTCCTGGGACACGTGCAGATACGCAGTATTTT. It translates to CASSPPGTRADTQYF.

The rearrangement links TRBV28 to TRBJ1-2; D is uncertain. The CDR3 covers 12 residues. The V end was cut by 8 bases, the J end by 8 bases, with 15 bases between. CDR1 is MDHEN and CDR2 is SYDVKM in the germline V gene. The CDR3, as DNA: TGTGCCAGCCAAGGGAGTCCCGGAGGCTACACCTTC. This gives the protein CASQGSPGGYTF.

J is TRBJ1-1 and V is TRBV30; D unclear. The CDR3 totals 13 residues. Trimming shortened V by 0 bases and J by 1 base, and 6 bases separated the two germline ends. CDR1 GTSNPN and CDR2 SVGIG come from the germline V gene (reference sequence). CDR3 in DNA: TGTGCCTGGAGTGTTGCCGGGAACACTGAAGCTTTCTTT. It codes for CAWSVAGNTEAFF.

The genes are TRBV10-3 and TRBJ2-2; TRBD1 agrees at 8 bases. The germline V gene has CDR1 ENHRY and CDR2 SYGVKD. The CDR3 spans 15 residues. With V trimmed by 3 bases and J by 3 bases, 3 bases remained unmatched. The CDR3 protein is CAISDRGLYTGELFF. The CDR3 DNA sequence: TGTGCCATCAGTGACAGGGGGCTATACACCGGGGAGCTGTTTTTT.

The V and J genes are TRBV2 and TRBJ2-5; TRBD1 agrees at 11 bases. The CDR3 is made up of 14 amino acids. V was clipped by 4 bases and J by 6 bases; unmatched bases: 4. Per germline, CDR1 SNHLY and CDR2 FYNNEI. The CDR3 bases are TGTGCCAGCAGTGGGACAGGGGGCGGGAAGACCCAGTACTTC. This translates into CASSGTGGGKTQYF.

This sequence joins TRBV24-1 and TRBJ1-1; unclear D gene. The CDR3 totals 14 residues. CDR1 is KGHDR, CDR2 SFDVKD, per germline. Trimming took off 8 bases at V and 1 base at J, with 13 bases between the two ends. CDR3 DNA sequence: TGTGCCACCACCCAATCCGGGTGGAACACTGAAGCTTTCTTT. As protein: CATTQSGWNTEAFF.

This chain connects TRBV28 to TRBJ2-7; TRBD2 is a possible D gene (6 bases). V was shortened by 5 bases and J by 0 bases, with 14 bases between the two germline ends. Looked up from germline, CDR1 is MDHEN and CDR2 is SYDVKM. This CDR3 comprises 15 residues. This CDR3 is CASSPPDGSSYEQYF. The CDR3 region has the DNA TGTGCCAGCAGTCCGCCGGACGGGAGCTCCTACGAGCAGTACTTC.

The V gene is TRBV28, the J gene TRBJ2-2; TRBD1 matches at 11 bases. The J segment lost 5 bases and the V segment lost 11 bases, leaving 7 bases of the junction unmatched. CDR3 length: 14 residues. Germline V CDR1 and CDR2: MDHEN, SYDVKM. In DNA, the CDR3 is TGTGCCTCTAGCGGGACAGGGGGAACCGGGGAGCTGTTTTTT. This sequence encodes CASSGTGGTGELFF.

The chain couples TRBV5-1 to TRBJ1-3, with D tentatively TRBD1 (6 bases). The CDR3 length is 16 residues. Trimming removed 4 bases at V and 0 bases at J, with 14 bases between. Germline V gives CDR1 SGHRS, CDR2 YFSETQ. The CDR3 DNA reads TGCGCCAGCAGCCCGGGACATCTGAGCTCTGGAAACACCATATATTTT. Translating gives CASSPGHLSSGNTIYF.

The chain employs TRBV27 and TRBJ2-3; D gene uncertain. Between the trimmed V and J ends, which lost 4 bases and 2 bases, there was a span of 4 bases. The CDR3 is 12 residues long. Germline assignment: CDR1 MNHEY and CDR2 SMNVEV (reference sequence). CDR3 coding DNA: TGTGCCAGCAGTTCCTACACAGATACGCAGTATTTT. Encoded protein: CASSSYTDTQYF.

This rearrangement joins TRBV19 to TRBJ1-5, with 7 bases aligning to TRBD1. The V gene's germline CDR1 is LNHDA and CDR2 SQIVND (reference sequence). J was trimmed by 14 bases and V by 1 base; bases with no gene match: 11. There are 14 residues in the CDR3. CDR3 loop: CASSIARDSSSKHF. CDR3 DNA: TGTGCCAGTAGTATAGCTCGGGACAGTTCGTCGAAGCATTTT.

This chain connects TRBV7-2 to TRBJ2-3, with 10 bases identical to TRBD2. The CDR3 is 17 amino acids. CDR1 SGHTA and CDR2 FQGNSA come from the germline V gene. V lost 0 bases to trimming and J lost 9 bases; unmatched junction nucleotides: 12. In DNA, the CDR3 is TGTGCCAGCAGCTTAGCGTCTCGACTAGCGGGTGGGGGGACGCAGTATTTT. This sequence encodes CASSLASRLAGGGTQYF.

DNA of the CDR3: TGTGCCAGCAGCCTCGCCAGGGGCTTTAACTATGGCTACACCTTC. It yields the protein CASSLARGFNYGYTF. The gene calls are TRBV9 and TRBJ1-2; tentatively, D is TRBD1 (6 bases). The CDR3 is 15 residues long. Germline CDR1 SGDLS, CDR2 YYNGEE. With 4 bases removed from V and 1 base from J, the gap between germline ends came to 14 bases.

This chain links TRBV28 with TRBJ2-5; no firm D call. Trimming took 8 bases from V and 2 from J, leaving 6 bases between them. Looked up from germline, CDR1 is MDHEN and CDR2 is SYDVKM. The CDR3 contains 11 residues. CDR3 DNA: TGTGCCAGCCCAGTGCAAGAGACCCAGTACTTC. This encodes CASPVQETQYF.

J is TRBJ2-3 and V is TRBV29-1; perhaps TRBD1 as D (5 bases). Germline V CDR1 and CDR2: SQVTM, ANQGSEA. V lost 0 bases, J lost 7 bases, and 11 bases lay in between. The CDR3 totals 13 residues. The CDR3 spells CSVEESRGNTQYF. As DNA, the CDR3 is TGCAGCGTTGAAGAAAGTAGGGGAAATACGCAGTATTTT.

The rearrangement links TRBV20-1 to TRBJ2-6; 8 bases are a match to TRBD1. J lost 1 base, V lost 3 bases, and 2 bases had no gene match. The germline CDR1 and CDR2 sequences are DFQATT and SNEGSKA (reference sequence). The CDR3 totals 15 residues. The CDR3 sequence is CSASTGGSGANVLTF. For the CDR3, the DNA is TGCAGTGCTAGTACAGGGGGGTCTGGGGCCAACGTCCTGACTTTC.

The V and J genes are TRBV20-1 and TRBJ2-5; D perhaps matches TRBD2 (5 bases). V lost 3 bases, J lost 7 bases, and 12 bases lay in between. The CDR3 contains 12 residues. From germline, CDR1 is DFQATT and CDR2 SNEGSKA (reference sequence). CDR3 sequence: CSASPEGVTQYF. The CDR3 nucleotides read TGCAGTGCTAGTCCTGAGGGCGTGACCCAGTACTTC.

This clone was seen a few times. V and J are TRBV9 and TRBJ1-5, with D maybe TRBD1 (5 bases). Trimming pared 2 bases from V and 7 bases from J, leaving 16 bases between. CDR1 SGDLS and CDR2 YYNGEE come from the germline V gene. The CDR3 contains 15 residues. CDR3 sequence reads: CASSVEPQGNQPQHF. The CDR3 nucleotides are TGTGCCAGCAGCGTCGAACCCCAGGGAAACCAGCCCCAGCATTTT.

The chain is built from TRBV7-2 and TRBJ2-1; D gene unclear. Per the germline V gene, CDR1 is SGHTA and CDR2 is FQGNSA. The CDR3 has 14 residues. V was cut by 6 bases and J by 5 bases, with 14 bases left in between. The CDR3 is CASRASHADNEQFF. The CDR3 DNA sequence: TGTGCCAGCAGAGCCTCCCACGCCGACAATGAGCAGTTCTTC.

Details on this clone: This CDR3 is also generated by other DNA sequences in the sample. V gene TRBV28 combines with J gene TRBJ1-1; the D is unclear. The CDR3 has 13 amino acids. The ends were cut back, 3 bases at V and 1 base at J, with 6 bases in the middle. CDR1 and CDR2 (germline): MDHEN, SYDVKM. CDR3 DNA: TGTGCCAGCAGTTTGTCGGGGAACACTGAAGCTTTCTTT. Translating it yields CASSLSGNTEAFF.

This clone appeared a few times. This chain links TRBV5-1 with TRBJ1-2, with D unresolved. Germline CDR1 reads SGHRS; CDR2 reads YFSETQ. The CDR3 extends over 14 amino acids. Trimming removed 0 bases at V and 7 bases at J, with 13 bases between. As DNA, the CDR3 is TGCGCCAGCAGCTTGGCGGGAGACCGCCGTGGCTACACCTTC. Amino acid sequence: CASSLAGDRRGYTF. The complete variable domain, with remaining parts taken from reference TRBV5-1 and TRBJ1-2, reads KAGVTQTPRYLIKTRGQQVTLSCSPISGHRSVSWYQQTPGQGLQFLFEYFSETQRNKGNFPGRFSGRQFSNSRSEMNVSTLELGDSALYLCASSLAGDRRGYTFGSGTRLTVV.

CDR3: CASRTGTSGGDTQYF. The DNA of the CDR3 is TGTGCCAGCAGGACCGGGACTAGCGGAGGGGATACGCAGTATTTT. V and J are TRBV27 and TRBJ2-3; 11 bases map to TRBD2. The CDR3 extends over 15 amino acids. V gave up 6 bases and J gave up 6 bases; unmatched junction bases: 8. Germline values: CDR1 MNHEY, CDR2 SMNVEV (reference sequence).

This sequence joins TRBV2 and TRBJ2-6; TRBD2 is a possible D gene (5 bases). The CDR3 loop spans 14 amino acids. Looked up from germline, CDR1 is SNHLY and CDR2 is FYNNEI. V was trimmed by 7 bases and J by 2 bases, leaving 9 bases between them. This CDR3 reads CASTREPGANVLTF. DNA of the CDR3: TGTGCCAGCACACGGGAACCTGGGGCCAACGTCCTGACTTTC.

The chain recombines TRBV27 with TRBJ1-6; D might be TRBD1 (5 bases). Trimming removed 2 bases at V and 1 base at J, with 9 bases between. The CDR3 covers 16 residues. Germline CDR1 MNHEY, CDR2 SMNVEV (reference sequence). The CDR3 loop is CASSLDRTSYNSPLHF. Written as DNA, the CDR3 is TGTGCCAGCAGTTTAGACAGAACATCCTATAATTCACCCCTCCACTTT.

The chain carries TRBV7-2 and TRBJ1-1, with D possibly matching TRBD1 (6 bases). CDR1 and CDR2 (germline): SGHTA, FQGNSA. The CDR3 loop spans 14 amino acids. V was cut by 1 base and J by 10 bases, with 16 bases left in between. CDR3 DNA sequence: TGTGCCAGCAGCTTAGATTCCGGGACAATGAGAGCTTTCTTT. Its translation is CASSLDSGTMRAFF.

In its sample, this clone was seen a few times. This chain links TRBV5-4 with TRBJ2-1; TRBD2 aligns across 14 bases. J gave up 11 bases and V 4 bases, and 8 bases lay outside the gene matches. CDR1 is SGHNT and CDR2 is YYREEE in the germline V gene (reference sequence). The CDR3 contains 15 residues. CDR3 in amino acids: CASSLEGLAGVKQFF. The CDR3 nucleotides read TGTGCCAGCAGCCTCGAGGGACTAGCGGGAGTTAAGCAGTTCTTC.

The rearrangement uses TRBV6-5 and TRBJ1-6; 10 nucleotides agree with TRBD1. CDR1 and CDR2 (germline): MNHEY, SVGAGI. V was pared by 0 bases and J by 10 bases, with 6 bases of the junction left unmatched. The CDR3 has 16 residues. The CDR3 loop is CASSYSWGTGESPLHF. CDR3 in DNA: TGTGCCAGCAGTTACTCCTGGGGGACAGGGGAATCACCCCTCCACTTT.

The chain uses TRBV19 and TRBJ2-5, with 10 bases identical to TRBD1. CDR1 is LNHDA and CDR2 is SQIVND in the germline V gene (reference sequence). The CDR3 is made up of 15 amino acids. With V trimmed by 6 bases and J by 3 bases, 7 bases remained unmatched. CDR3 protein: CASSPTGGPEETQYF. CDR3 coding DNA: TGTGCCAGTAGCCCGACAGGGGGCCCGGAAGAGACCCAGTACTTC.

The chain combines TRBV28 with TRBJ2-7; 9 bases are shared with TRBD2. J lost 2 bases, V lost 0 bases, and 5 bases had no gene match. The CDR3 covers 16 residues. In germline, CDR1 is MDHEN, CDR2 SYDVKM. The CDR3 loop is CASSLWTAGGTYEQYF. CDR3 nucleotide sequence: TGTGCCAGCAGTTTATGGACGGCGGGAGGGACCTACGAGCAGTACTTC. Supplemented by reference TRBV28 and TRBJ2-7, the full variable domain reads DVKVTQSSRYLVKRTGEKVFLECVQDMDHENMFWYRQDPGLGLRLIYFSYDVKMKEKGDIPEGYSVSREKKERFSLILESASTNQTSMYLCASSLWTAGGTYEQYFGPGTRLTVT.

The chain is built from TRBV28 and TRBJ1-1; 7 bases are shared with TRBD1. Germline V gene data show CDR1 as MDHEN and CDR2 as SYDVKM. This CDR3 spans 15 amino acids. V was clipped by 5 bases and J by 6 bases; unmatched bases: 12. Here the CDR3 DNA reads TGTGCCAGCAGTCAGACAGGGCCGCCGTCCGCTGAAGCTTTCTTT. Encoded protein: CASSQTGPPSAEAFF.

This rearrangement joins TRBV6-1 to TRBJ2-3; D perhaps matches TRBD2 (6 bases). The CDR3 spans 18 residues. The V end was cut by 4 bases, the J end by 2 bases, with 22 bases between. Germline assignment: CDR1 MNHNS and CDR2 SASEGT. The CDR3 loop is CASSGGVRGLLFTDTQYF. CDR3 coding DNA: TGTGCCAGCAGTGGGGGAGTAAGGGGACTTCTTTTCACAGATACGCAGTATTTT.